A single sample gave rise to the 9 T cell receptor beta chains below, sequenced in a study of regulatory T cells in long-lasting Graves disease. The time point: persistent/refractory GD, antithyroid drugs over 5 years with positive TRAb. The TCR library was prepared using RNA isolated from PBMCs. Arm-PCR with iRepertoire HTBI primers amplified the CDR3 regions for these TCR beta libraries. TCRdb recomputed calls from the multiplex PCR reads with MiXCR, one row per CDR3 protein. The sample shows a few hundred thousand distinct CDR3 sequences, around a fifth of them seen only once. This sample comprised peripheral blood mononuclear cells (PBMCs), obtained when the disease was refractory, from a patient treated with antithyroid drugs. These receptors were collected from a female donor with Graves disease.

In this sample, this clonotype turned up many times. The chain combines TRBV5-6 with TRBJ1-4; D unclear. CDR1 is SGHDT and CDR2 is YYEEEE in the germline V gene. The V gene lost 3 bases and the J gene lost 4 bases, with 13 bases spanning the gap. The CDR3 totals 15 residues. DNA for the CDR3: TGTGCCAGCAGCTCCCCGTCGGACTATAATGAAAAACTGTTTTTT. Amino acids: CASSSPSDYNEKLFF.

This clonotype was counted between two and nine times. The rearrangement links TRBV2 to TRBJ2-1, with TRBD2 matching 11 bases. Germline assignment: CDR1 SNHLY and CDR2 FYNNEI. The J segment lost 5 bases and the V segment lost 6 bases, leaving 15 bases of the junction unmatched. The CDR3 is 18 amino acids. The CDR3 sequence is CASSPSTALAGGHNEQFF. The CDR3 DNA sequence: TGTGCCAGCAGCCCCTCCACAGCCTTAGCGGGGGGGCACAATGAGCAGTTCTTC.

Many counts were recorded for this clonotype. The V and J genes are TRBV20-1 and TRBJ1-5; D is unclear. Germline CDR1 DFQATT, CDR2 SNEGSKA (reference sequence). V was pared by 6 bases and J by 1 base, with 7 bases between. This CDR3 comprises 12 residues. CDR3 bases: TGCAGTGCCGGACCGAGCAATCAGCCCCAGCATTTT. This sequence encodes CSAGPSNQPQHF.

The rearrangement uses TRBV7-2 and TRBJ2-5, with TRBD2 matching 15 bases. The CDR3 consists of 16 residues. Germline V gene sequence: CDR1 SGHTA, CDR2 FQGNSA. V trimming: 5 bases; J trimming: 2 bases; junction bases outside the gene matches: 3. The CDR3 sequence: CASSVGLAGGQETQYF. CDR3 nucleotides: TGTGCCAGCAGCGTGGGACTAGCGGGGGGACAAGAGACCCAGTACTTC.

This chain links TRBV4-3 with TRBJ2-6; perhaps D is TRBD1 or TRBD2 (5 bases each). Germline V gene lookup returns CDR1 LGHNA and CDR2 YSLEER. With 0 bases removed from V and 0 bases from J, the gap between germline ends came to 18 bases. The CDR3 spans 20 residues. The CDR3 is CASSQDGWRQRHSGANVLTF. The DNA of the CDR3 is TGCGCCAGCAGCCAAGATGGATGGAGACAGCGGCACTCTGGGGCCAACGTCCTGACTTTC.

The chain recombines TRBV19 with TRBJ2-5; the match to TRBD1 covers 10 bases. The CDR3 spans 16 residues. Germline V gene data show CDR1 as LNHDA and CDR2 as SQIVND (reference sequence). Unmatched junction bases numbered 10, after V lost 4 bases and J lost 5 bases. The CDR3 region is CASSNWDRGSGETQYF. For the CDR3, the DNA is TGTGCCAGTAGTAACTGGGACAGGGGCTCGGGGGAGACCCAGTACTTC. The variable domain in full, with the rest retrieved from reference TRBV19 and TRBJ2-5, is DGGITQSPKYLFRKEGQNVTLSCEQNLNHDAMYWYRQDPGQGLRLIYYSQIVNDFQKGDIAEGYSVSREKKESFPLTVTSAQKNPTAFYLCASSNWDRGSGETQYFGPGTRLLVL.

This clonotype turned up a few times. The chain has TRBV5-6 and TRBJ2-7; TRBD2 aligns across 16 bases. The ends lost 1 base at V and 3 bases at J; junction bases unmatched: 13. The V gene's germline CDR1 is SGHDT and CDR2 YYEEEE. The CDR3 runs 20 residues. The CDR3 is CASSLLHAAGTSGGDYEQYF. CDR3 DNA sequence: TGTGCCAGCAGCTTGCTACATGCCGCCGGGACTAGCGGGGGGGACTACGAGCAGTACTTC.

This clonotype was seen ten or more times. The chain links TRBV6-2 or TRBV6-3 to TRBJ2-7; a weak D match, TRBD1 (7 bases). V lost 2 bases and J 5 bases, leaving 13 bases between the germline ends. This CDR3 region has 14 residues. Germline V CDR1 and CDR2: MNHEY, SVGEGT. CDR3 in DNA: TGTGCCAGCAGTTACGGGCAGGGGGGAGACGAGCAGTACTTC. It yields the protein CASSYGQGGDEQYF.

Comment on this clonotype: It may be a read error: a sequence one base away is much more abundant. The rearrangement links TRBV6-2 or TRBV6-3 to TRBJ1-2; D not certain. The V gene lost 1 base and the J gene lost 1 base, with 7 bases spanning the gap. Germline V gene data show CDR1 as MNHEY and CDR2 as SVGEGT. This CDR3 comprises 14 residues. The CDR3 region is CASSYLGSNYGYTF. The CDR3 DNA is TGTGCCAGCAGTTACTTGGGCAGTAACTATGGCTACACCTTC.